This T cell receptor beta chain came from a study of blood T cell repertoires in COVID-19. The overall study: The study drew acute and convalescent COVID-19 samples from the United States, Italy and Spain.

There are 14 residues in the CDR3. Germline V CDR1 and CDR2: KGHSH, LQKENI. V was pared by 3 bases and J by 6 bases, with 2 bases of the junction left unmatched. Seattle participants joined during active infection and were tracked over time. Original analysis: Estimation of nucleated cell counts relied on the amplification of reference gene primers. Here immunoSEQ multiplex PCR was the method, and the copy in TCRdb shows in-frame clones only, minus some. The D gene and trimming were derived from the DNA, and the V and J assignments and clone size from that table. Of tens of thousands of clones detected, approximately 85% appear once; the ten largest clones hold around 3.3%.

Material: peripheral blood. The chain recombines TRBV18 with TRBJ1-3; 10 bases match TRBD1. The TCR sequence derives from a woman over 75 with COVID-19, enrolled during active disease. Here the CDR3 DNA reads TGTGCCAGCTCACCGGGACAGGGGTTAAACACCATATATTTT. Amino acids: CASSPGQGLNTIYF.